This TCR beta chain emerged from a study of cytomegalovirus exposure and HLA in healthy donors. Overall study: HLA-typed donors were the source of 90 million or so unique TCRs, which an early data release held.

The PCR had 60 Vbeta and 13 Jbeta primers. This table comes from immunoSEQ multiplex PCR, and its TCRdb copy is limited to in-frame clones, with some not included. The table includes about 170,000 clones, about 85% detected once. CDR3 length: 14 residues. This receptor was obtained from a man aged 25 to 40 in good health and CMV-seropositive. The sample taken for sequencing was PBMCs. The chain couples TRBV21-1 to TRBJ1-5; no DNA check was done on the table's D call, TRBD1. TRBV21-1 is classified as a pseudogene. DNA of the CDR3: TGTGCCAGCAGCAAGTACAGGGCCGATCAGCCCCAGCATTTT. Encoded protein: CASSKYRADQPQHF.